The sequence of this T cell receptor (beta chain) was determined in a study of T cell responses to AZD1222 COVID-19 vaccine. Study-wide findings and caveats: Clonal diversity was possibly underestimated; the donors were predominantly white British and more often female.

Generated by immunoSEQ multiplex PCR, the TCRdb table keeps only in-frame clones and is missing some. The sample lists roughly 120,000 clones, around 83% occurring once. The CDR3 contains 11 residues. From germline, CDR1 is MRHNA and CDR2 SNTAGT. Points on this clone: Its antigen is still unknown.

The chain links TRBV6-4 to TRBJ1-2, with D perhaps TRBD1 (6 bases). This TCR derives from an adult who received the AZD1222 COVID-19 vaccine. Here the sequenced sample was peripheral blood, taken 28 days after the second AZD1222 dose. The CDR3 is CATGQNYGYTF. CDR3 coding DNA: TGTGCTACAGGGCAGAACTATGGCTACACCTTC.